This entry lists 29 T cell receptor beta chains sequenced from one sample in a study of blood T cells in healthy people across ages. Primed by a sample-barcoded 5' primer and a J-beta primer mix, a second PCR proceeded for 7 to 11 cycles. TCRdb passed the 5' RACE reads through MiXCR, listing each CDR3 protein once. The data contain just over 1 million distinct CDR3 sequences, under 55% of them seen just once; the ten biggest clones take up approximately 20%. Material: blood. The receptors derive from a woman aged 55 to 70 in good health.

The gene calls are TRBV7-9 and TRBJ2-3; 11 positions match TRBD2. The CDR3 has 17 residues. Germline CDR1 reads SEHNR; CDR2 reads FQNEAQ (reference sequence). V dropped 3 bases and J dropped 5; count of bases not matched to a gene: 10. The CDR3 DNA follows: TGTGCCAGCAGCTTCCGACAGCTAGCGGGAGGATTAGATACGCAGTATTTT. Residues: CASSFRQLAGGLDTQYF.

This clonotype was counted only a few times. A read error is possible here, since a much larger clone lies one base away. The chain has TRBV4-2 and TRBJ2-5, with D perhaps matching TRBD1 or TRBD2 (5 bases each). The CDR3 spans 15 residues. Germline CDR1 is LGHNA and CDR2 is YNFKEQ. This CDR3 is CAGSQTGTREETQYF. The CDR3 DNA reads TGTGCCGGCAGCCAAACCGGGACCCGCGAGGAGACCCAGTACTTC.

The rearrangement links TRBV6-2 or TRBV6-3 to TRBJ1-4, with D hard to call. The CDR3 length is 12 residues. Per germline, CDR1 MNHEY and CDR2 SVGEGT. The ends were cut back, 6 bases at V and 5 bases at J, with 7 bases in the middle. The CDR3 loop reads CASSRENEKLFF. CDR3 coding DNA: TGTGCCAGCAGCCGAGAGAATGAAAAACTGTTTTTT.

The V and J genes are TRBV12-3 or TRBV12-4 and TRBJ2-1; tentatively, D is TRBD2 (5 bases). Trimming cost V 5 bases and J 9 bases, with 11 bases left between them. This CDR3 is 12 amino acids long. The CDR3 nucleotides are TGTGCCAGCAGTCAGATAGCGCCTGAGCAGTTCTTC. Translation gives CASSQIAPEQFF.

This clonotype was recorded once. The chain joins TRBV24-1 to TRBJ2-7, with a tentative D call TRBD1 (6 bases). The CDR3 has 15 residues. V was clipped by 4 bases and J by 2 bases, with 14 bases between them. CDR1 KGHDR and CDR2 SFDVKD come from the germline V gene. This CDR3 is CATSDTTGTTYEQYF. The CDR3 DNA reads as TGTGCCACCAGTGACACGACAGGAACAACCTACGAGCAGTACTTC.

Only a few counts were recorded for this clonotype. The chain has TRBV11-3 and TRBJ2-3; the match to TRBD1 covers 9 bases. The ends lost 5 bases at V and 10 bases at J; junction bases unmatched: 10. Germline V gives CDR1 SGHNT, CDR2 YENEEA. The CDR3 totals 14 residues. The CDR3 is CASSPGQGGSAQYF. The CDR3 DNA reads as TGTGCCAGCAGCCCGGGACAGGGAGGGAGTGCGCAGTATTTT.

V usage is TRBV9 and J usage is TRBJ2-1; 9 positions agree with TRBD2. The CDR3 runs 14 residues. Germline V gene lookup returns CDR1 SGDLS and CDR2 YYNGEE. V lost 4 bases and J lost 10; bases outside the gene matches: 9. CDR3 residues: CASSQEGLAGEQFF. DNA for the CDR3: TGTGCCAGCAGCCAGGAGGGGCTAGCGGGGGAGCAGTTCTTC.

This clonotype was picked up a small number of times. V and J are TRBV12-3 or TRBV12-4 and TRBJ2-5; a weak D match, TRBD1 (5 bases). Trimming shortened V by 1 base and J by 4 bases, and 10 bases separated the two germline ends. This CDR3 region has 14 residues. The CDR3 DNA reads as TGTGCCAGCAGTTTAGGACAGCCCCCAGAGACCCAGTACTTC. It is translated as CASSLGQPPETQYF.

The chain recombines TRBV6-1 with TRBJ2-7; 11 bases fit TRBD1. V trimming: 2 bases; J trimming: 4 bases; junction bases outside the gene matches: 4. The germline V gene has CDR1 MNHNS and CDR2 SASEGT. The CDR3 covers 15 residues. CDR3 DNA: TGTGCCAGCAGTGAACCGGGACAGGGGGTTTACGAGCAGTACTTC. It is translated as CASSEPGQGVYEQYF.

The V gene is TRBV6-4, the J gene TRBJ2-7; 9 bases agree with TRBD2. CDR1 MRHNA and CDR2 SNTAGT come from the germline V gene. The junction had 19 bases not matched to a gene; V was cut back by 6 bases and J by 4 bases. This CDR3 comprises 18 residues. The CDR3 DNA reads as TGTGCCAGCAGCCGTCGAGCGGGGGATAGCGGGAGAGGATACGAGCAGTACTTC. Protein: CASSRRAGDSGRGYEQYF.

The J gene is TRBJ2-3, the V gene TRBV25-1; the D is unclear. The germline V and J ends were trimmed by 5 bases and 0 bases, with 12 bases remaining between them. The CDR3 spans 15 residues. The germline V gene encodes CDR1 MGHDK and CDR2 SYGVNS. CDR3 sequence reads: CASSTSASSTDTQYF. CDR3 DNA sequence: TGTGCCAGCAGTACGAGCGCCTCTAGCACAGATACGCAGTATTTT. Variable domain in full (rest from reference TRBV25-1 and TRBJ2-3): EADIYQTPRYLVIGTGKKITLECSQTMGHDKMYWYQQDPGMELHLIHYSYGVNSTEKGDLSSESTVSRIRTEHFPLTLESARPSHTSQYLCASSTSASSTDTQYFGPGTRLTVL.

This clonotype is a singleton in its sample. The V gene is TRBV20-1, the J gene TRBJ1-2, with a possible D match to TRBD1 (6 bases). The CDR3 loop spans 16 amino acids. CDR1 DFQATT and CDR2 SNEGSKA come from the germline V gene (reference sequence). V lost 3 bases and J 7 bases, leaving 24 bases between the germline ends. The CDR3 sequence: CSARRGTTGVKGGYTF. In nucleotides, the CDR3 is TGCAGTGCTAGGAGGGGAACGACAGGCGTCAAGGGTGGCTACACCTTC.

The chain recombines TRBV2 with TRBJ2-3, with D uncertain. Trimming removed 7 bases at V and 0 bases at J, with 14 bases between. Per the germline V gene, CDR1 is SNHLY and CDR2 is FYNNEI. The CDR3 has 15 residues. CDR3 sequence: CASTKEGTSTDTQYF. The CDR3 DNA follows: TGTGCCAGCACCAAAGAAGGAACTAGCACAGATACGCAGTATTTT.

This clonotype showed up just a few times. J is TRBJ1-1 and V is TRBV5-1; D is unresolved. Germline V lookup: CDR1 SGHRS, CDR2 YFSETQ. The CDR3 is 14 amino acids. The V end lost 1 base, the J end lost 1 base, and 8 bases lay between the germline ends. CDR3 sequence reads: CASSLRSQNTEAFF. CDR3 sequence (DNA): TGCGCCAGCAGCTTGCGGTCGCAGAACACTGAAGCTTTCTTT.

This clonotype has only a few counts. The CDR3 protein is CASSQDKGRTGNYGYTF. Written as DNA, the CDR3 is TGCGCCAGCAGCCAAGATAAAGGTCGGACAGGGAACTATGGCTACACCTTC. J is TRBJ1-2 and V is TRBV4-1, with 8 bases identical to TRBD1. Losses at the gene ends were 0 bases for V and 2 bases for J; bases not matched to a gene: 8. Germline V gives CDR1 MGHRA, CDR2 YSYEKL. This CDR3 spans 17 amino acids.

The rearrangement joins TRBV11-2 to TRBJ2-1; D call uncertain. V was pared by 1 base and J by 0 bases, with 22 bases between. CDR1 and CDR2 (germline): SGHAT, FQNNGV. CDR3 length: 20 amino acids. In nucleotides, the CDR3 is TGTGCCAGCAGCTTAGTTATTTCCGGACGCGATAGCCCCTCCTACAATGAGCAGTTCTTC. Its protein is CASSLVISGRDSPSYNEQFF.

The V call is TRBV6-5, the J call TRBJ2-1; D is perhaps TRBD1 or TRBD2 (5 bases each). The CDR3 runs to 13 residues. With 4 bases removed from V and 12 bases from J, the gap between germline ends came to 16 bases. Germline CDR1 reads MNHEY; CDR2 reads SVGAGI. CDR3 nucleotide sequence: TGTGCCAGCAGTTTATTCCCTACCGGGACGCAGTTCTTC. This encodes CASSLFPTGTQFF.

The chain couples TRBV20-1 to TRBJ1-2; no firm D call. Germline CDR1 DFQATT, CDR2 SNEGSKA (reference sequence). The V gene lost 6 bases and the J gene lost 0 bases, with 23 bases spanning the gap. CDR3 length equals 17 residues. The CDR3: CSAVKSPGPRTNYGYTF. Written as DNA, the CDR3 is TGCAGTGCCGTAAAGTCGCCGGGCCCCAGAACTAACTATGGCTACACCTTC.

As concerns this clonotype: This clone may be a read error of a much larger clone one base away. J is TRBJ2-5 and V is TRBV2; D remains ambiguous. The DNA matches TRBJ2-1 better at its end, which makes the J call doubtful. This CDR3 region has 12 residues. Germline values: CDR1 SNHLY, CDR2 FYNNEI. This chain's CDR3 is CASTGTQETQFF. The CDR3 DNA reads TGTGCCAGCACAGGAACCCAAGAGACCCAGTTCTTC.

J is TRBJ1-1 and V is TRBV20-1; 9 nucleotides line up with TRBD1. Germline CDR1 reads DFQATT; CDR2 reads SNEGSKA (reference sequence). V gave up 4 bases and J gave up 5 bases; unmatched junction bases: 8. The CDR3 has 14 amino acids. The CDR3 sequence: CSANDVDRGTEAFF. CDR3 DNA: TGCAGTGCTAATGACGTGGACAGGGGTACTGAAGCTTTCTTT.

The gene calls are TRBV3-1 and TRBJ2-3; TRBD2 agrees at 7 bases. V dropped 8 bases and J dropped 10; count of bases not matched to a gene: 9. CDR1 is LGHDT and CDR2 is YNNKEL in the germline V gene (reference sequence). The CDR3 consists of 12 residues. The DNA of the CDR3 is TGTGCCAGCGGCGGGGCGGGAGCCGCGCAGTATTTT. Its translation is CASGGAGAAQYF.

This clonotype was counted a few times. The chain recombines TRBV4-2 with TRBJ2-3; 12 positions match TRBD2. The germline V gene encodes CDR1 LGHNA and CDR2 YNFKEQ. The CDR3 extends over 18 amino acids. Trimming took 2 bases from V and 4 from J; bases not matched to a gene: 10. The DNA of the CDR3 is TGTGCCAGCAGCCAATCGAGACTAGCGGGAGATGAGGCAGATACGCAGTATTTT. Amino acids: CASSQSRLAGDEADTQYF.

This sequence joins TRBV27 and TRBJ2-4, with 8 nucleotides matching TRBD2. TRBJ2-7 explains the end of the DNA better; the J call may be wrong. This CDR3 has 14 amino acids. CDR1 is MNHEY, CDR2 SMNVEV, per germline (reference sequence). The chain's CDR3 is CASSFQAGEYEQYF. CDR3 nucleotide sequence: TGTGCCAGCAGTTTTCAAGCGGGAGAGTACGAGCAGTACTTC.

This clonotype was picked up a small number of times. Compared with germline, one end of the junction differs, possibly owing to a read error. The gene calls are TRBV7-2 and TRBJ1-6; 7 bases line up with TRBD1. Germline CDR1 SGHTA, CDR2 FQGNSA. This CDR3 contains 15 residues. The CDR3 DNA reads TGTGCCAGCAACTTAGTTCAGGGGGGTAATTCACCCCTCCACTTT. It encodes CASNLVQGGNSPLHF. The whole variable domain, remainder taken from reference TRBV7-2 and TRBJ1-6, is GAGVSQSPSNKVTEKGKDVELRCDPISGHTALYWYRQSLGQGLEFLIYFQGNSAPDKSGLPSDRFSAERTGGSVSTLTIQRTQQEDSAVYLCASNLVQGGNSPLHFGNGTRLTVT.

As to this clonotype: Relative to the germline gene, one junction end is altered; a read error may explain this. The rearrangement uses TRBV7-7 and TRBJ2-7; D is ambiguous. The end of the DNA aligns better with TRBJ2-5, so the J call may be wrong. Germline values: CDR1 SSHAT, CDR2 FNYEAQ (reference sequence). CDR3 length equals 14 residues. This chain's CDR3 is CASSLNGRQGTQYF. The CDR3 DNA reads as TGTGCCAGCAGCTTAAACGGACGACAAGGGACCCAGTACTTC.

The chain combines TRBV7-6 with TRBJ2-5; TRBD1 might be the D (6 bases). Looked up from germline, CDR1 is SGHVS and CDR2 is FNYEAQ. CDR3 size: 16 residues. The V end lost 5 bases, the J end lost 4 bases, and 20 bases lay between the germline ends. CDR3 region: CASSKRQAGGLETQYF. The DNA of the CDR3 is TGTGCCAGCAGCAAACGACAGGCGGGTGGTCTAGAGACCCAGTACTTC.

DNA of the CDR3: TGTGCCTGGGGCATAGCCTACGAGCAGTACTTC. Protein sequence: CAWGIAYEQYF. This chain connects TRBV30 to TRBJ2-4; D not resolved. The DNA matches TRBJ2-7 better at its end, which makes the J call doubtful. The CDR3 consists of 11 residues. The V gene's germline CDR1 is GTSNPN and CDR2 SVGIG (reference sequence).

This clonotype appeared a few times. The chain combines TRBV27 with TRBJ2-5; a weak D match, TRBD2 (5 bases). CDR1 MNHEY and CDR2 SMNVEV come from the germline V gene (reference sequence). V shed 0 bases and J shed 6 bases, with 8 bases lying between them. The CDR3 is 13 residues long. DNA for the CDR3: TGTGCCAGCAGTTTATCGAGGGTTCAGACCCAGTACTTC. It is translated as CASSLSRVQTQYF.

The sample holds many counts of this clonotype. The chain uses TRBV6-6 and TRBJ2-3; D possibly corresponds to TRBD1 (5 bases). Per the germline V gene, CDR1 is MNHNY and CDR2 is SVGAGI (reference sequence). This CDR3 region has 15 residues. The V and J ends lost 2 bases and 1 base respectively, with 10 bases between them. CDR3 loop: CASSYGRVRTDTQYF. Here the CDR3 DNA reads TGTGCCAGCAGTTACGGCAGGGTCCGCACAGATACGCAGTATTTT.